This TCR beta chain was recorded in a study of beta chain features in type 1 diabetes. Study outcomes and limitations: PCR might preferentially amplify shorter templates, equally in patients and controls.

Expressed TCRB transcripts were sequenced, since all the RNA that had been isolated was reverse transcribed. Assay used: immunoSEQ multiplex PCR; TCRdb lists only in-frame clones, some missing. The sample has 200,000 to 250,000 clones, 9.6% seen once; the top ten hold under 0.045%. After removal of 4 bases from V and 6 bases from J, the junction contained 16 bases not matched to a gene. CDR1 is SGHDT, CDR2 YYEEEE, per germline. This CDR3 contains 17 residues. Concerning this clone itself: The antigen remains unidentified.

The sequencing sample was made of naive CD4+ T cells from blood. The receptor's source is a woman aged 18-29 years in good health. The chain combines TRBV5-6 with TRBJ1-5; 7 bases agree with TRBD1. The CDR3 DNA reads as TGTGCCAGCAGCCTAAGACAGGGCGTACCGGGCATTCAGCCCCAGCATTTT. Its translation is CASSLRQGVPGIQPQHF. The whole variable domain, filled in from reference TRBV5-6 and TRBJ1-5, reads DAGVTQSPTHLIKTRGQQVTLRCSPKSGHDTVSWYQQALGQGPQFIFQYYEEEERQRGNFPDRFSGHQFPNYSSELNVNALLLGDSALYLCASSLRQGVPGIQPQHFGDGTRLSIL.